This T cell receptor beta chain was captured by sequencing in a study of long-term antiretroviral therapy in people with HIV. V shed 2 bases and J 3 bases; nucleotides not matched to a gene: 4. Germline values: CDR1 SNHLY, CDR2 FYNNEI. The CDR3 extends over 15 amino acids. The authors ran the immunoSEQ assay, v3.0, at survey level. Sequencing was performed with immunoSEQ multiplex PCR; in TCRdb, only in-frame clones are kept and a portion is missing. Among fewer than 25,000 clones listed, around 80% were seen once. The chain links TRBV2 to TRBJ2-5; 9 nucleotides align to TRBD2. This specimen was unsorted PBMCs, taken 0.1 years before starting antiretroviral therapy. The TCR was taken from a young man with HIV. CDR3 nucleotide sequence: TGTGCCAGCAGTGAAATCGGCGGGGGGGAAGAGACCCAGTACTTC. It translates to CASSEIGGGEETQYF. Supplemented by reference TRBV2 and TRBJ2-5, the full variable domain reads EPEVTQTPSHQVTQMGQEVILRCVPISNHLYFYWYRQILGQKVEFLVSFYNNEISEKSEIFDDQFSVERPDGSNFTLKIRSTKLEDSAMYFCASSEIGGGEETQYFGPGTRLLVL.